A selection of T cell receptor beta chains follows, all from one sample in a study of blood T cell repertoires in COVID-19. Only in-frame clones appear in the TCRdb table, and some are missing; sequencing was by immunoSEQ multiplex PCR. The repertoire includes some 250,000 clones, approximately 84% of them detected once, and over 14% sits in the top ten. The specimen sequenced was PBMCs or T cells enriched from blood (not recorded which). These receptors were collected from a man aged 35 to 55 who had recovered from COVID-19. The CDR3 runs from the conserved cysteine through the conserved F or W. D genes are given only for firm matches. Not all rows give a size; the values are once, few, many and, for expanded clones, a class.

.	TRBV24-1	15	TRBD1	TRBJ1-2	TGTGCCACCAGTGACTGGGACAGCCCTAACTATGGCTACACCTTC	CATSDWDSPNYGYTF
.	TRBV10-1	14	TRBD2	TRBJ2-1	TGCGCCAGCAGTGGCATCCGGGGGGACAATGAGCAGTTCTTC	CASSGIRGDNEQFF
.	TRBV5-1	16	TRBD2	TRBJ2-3	TGCGCCAGCAGCTTGGTCCCCCCAACTAGCGCAGATACGCAGTATTTT	CASSLVPPTSADTQYF
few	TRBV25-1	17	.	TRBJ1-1	TGTGCCAGCAGTGAAAAAATGACAGCCCGAATGAACACTGAAGCTTTCTTT	CASSEKMTARMNTEAFF
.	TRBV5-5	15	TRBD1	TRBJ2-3	TGTGCCAGCAGCTCCAAGACAGGGAGCACAGATACGCAGTATTTT	CASSSKTGSTDTQYF
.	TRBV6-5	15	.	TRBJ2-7	TGTGCCAGCAGTCAACGAGGCGGGTACGTAGACGAGCAGTACTTC	CASSQRGGYVDEQYF
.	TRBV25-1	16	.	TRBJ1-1	TGTGCCAGCAGTGGCACAGGGAGGGTTCTAGGCACTGAAGCTTTCTTT	CASSGTGRVLGTEAFF
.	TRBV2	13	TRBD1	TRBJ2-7	TGTGCCAGCAGAACAGGGGTCTCAGGGGAGCAGTACTTC	CASRTGVSGEQYF
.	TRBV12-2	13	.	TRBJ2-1	TGTGCAAGTTCTCGGGGAGATCGCGGTGAGCAGTTCTTC	CASSRGDRGEQFF
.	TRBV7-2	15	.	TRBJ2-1	TGTGCCAGCAGCTTAGTACGGGGGTCCTACAATGAGCAGTTCTTC	CASSLVRGSYNEQFF
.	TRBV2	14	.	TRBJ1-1	TGTGCCAGCAGTGAAGGTTCCCTTTACACTGAAGCTTTCTTT	CASSEGSLYTEAFF
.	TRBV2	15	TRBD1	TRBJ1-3	TGTGCCAGCAGTGTTCGACAGGGGGCGGGTAACACCATATATTTT	CASSVRQGAGNTIYF
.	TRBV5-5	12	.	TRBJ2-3	TGTGCCAGCAGCCAAACGGAGGATACGCAGTATTTT	CASSQTEDTQYF
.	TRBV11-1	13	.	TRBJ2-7	TGTGCCAGCGGGGTTTTGGGGGAGGACGAGCAGTACTTC	CASGVLGEDEQYF
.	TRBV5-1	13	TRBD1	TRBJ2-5	TGCGCCAGCAGCATACAGGGGTCTGAGACCCAGTACTTC	CASSIQGSETQYF
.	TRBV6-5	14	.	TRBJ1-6	TGTGCCAGCAGTTACCAGGGAAGTGGTTCACCCCTCCACTTT	CASSYQGSGSPLHF
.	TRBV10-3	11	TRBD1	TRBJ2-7	TGTGCCATCAGGGGACAGGGCGAGCAGTACTTC	CAIRGQGEQYF
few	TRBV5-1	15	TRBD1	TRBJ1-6	TGCGCCAGCAGCTTAGGGACAGGGGCGAATTCACCCCTCCACTTT	CASSLGTGANSPLHF
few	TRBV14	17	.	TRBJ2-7	TGTGCCAGCAGCCAAGGGAATGGACGGACTTTTTTTCGGGAGCAGTACTTC	CASSQGNGRTFFREQYF
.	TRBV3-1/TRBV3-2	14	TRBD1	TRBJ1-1	TGTGCCAGCACCACCCGGACAGGACCAACTGAAGCTTTCTTT	CASTTRTGPTEAFF
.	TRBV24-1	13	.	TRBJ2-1	TGTGCCACCAGCCCGCGCTACTACAATGAGCAGTTCTTC	CATSPRYYNEQFF
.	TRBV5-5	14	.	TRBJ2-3	TGTGCCAGCACCCCCGGTGGGCGCACAGATACGCAGTATTTT	CASTPGGRTDTQYF
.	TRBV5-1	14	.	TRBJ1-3	TGCGCCAGCAACCCGGGGGGCTCTGGAAACACCATATATTTT	CASNPGGSGNTIYF
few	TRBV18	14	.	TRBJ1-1	TGTGCCAGCTCACCAGGACCGGGGGGCACTGAAGCTTTCTTT	CASSPGPGGTEAFF
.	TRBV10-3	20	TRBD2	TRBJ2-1	TGTGCCATCAGGGGGACTAGCGGGCCTCTAGACCGGAGCTCCTACAATGAGCAGTTCTTC	CAIRGTSGPLDRSSYNEQFF
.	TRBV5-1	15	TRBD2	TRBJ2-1	TGCGCCAGCAGTCGGGAACTAGCGGGCTACAATGAGCAGTTCTTC	CASSRELAGYNEQFF
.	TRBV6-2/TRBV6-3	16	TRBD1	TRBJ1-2	TGTGCCAGCAGTTACTTGGGGACAGGGTACGACTATGGCTACACCTTC	CASSYLGTGYDYGYTF
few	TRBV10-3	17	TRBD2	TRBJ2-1	TGTGCCATCAGGGGCAGCCGACTAGCGGGGGCAAGTGGTGAGCAGTTCTTC	CAIRGSRLAGASGEQFF
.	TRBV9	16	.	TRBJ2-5	TGTGCCAGCAGCGTAGATCCAGGGCTACATGGGGAGACCCAGTACTTC	CASSVDPGLHGETQYF
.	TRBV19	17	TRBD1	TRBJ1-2	TGTGCCACTAATGGGCCGGGACAGGGGAGCGTCTTCGATGGCTACACCTTC	CATNGPGQGSVFDGYTF
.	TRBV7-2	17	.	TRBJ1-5	TGTGCCAGCAGCTTAGCCGGGGTCAGGCTTAGCAATCAGCCCCAGCATTTT	CASSLAGVRLSNQPQHF
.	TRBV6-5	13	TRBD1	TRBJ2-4	TGTGCCAGCAGGGACCGGGACAGAAACATTCAGTACTTC	CASRDRDRNIQYF